The rows below give T cell receptor beta chains drawn from one sample of a study of naive and memory T cell subsets. From the 5' RACE reads, TCRdb called clonotypes with MiXCR, one entry per CDR3 protein. The sample holds about 62,000 distinct CDR3 sequences; more than 6% are singletons and the top ten take 19%. These receptors were collected from a female donor in good health. The CDR3 runs from the conserved cysteine through the conserved F or W.

CDR3 protein: CASSLVTGGRSYNEQFF
V gene: TRBV5-1
J gene: TRBJ2-1

CDR3 protein: CASSFLTGNTEAFF
V gene: TRBV7-2
J gene: TRBJ1-1

CDR3 protein: CASSSQGILENSPLHF
V gene: TRBV6-5
J gene: TRBJ1-6

CDR3 protein: CASSLMGAMYNEQFF
V gene: TRBV27
J gene: TRBJ2-1

CDR3 protein: CASSQTSTSGAGGVDTQYF
V gene: TRBV3-1
J gene: TRBJ2-3

CDR3 protein: CASSSWVDSGNTIYF
V gene: TRBV12-3/TRBV12-4
J gene: TRBJ1-3

CDR3 protein: CASSLGDRNYGYTF
V gene: TRBV5-1
J gene: TRBJ1-2

CDR3 protein: CSVVVGRTSGEQYF
V gene: TRBV29-1
J gene: TRBJ2-7

CDR3 protein: CASSFWRGDTQYF
V gene: TRBV5-1
J gene: TRBJ2-3

CDR3 protein: CASSSEALLNTEAFF
V gene: TRBV19
J gene: TRBJ1-1

CDR3 protein: CASSLFKGTYNEQFF
V gene: TRBV7-2
J gene: TRBJ2-1

CDR3 protein: CASSHRETRGTEAFF
V gene: TRBV11-2
J gene: TRBJ1-1

CDR3 protein: CASSSRLLAGRKNTGELFF
V gene: TRBV7-9
J gene: TRBJ2-2

CDR3 protein: CASTYRANGYEQYF
V gene: TRBV11-1
J gene: TRBJ2-7

CDR3 protein: CASGIGQGGNQPQHF
V gene: TRBV12-5
J gene: TRBJ1-5

CDR3 protein: CASSVEGFGLEQYF
V gene: TRBV6-1
J gene: TRBJ2-7

CDR3 protein: CASSTNLDTQYF
V gene: TRBV27
J gene: TRBJ2-3

CDR3 protein: CSSCQQSSYNEQFF
V gene: TRBV29-1
J gene: TRBJ2-1

CDR3 protein: CASSLSGTSGSVNEQYF
V gene: TRBV18
J gene: TRBJ2-7

CDR3 protein: CASSLVLGGELFF
V gene: TRBV27
J gene: TRBJ2-2

CDR3 protein: CSVRGGQDTEAFF
V gene: TRBV29-1
J gene: TRBJ1-1

CDR3 protein: CASSPRVPLRGAVRSGSLRELFF
V gene: TRBV27
J gene: TRBJ2-2

CDR3 protein: CASSGLAGIDTQYF
V gene: TRBV11-2
J gene: TRBJ2-3

CDR3 protein: CASRVEGNSYEQYF
V gene: TRBV5-1
J gene: TRBJ2-7

CDR3 protein: CSAVVTGVGSKNIQYF
V gene: TRBV20-1
J gene: TRBJ2-4

CDR3 protein: CASSLDGEAFF
V gene: TRBV9
J gene: TRBJ1-1

CDR3 protein: CASSQVGDEAFF
V gene: TRBV4-1
J gene: TRBJ1-1

CDR3 protein: CASSSRVSHEQYF
V gene: TRBV5-1
J gene: TRBJ2-7

CDR3 protein: CAWTAGFTGELFF
V gene: TRBV30
J gene: TRBJ2-2

CDR3 protein: CSARLGFMETQYF
V gene: TRBV20-1
J gene: TRBJ2-5

CDR3 protein: CASSYTGGAFF
V gene: TRBV6-5
J gene: TRBJ1-1

CDR3 protein: CSATGQGGYEQYF
V gene: TRBV20-1
J gene: TRBJ2-7

CDR3 protein: CASSLGSAGGRYEQYF
V gene: TRBV7-8
J gene: TRBJ2-7

CDR3 protein: CASSIEPPSDISEQYF
V gene: TRBV19
J gene: TRBJ2-7

CDR3 protein: CSARGDYLSYEQYF
V gene: TRBV20-1
J gene: TRBJ2-7

CDR3 protein: CASSQTSTGRRPEAFF
V gene: TRBV7-9
J gene: TRBJ1-1

CDR3 protein: CAINSGSSANEKLFF
V gene: TRBV2
J gene: TRBJ1-4

CDR3 protein: CASSHSGFDEQFF
V gene: TRBV27
J gene: TRBJ2-1

CDR3 protein: CASSSTWREAGNTIYF
V gene: TRBV28
J gene: TRBJ1-3

CDR3 protein: CASSLDALTDTTEAFF
V gene: TRBV7-9
J gene: TRBJ1-1

CDR3 protein: CSVDRGSGTEAFF
V gene: TRBV29-1
J gene: TRBJ1-1

CDR3 protein: CASSLSRDHPFGQFF
V gene: TRBV27
J gene: TRBJ2-1